This T cell receptor beta chain was recorded in a study of shared clonotypes between healthy human individuals (dated by TCRdb to the early 2020s). Regarding the research as a whole: A couple of women and three men aged 18 to 49 years were included in the cohort. Blood TCR repertoires of roughly five healthy adults were deeply sequenced to estimate repertoire size and the extent of clonotype sharing between individuals. Per donor, leukapheresis produced somewhere between about 0.94 and 9 billion PBMCs. Per donor, three plates each were used for CD4 naive and CD4 memory, two for CD8 naive, and one for CD8 memory. Different laboratories and diverse techniques were used to prepare libraries and sequence TCR repertoires, to increase sequencing depth and limit assay-specific biases.

CD8 naive samples were obtained by positive selection for CCR7 among CD45RO-negative cells, yielding a CD45RA+CCR7+ population from which TemRA cells were excluded. The donors were healthy, HIV-negative adults with no recently reported acute infections or vaccinations. All donors were Caucasian adults living in Nashville, Tennessee, USA. Blood was collected by leukapheresis, and PBMCs were isolated by Ficoll-Histopaque density gradient centrifugation and then cryopreserved in liquid nitrogen vapor phase. Analytical flow cytometry was used to check the purity and quantity of each magnetically sorted T cell population. Each sorted fraction had its genomic DNA isolated and then quantified by UV absorbance on a Nanodrop 2000c. The full study reports these points: Only blood was sampled, and tissue TCR repertoires likely differ from those in blood. Because the study included only a small number of donors, the genetic and exposure-history diversity represented was limited. Rarefaction of sorted-subset datasets indicated incomplete sequencing despite the large sequencing depth. Compared with non-shared clonotypes, the clonotypes found in all four sorted-subset donors had higher generation probabilities. Roughly 5% of naive CD4, 3% to 3.5% of naive CD8, 2.3% of memory CD4, and around 0.42% of memory CD8 clonotypes were shared across several donors. Pairwise subsampling led to the expectation that sequencing depth would affect the degree of clonotype sharing among donors. Larger estimated clonotype richness was generally found for naive subsets than for memory subsets.

Details on this clone: The clone's antigen remains unknown. Within one base of it there is no much larger clone, and no base qualities were kept.

Using the deep immunoSEQ assay, multiplex PCR amplified TCR CDR3 regions from genomic DNA. Genomic DNA extracted from each cell subset was distributed evenly over all wells of several immunoSEQ 96-well plates, and each plate served as one replicate. For sorted subsets, each replicate PCR was loaded with 200 ng genomic DNA, equivalent to about 30,000 T cell genomes. Purified libraries were measured with a Qubit 3.0 fluorometer, size-checked on a Bioanalyzer 2100, and measured again with the KAPA Library Quantification kit. Every immunoSEQ 96-well plate was sequenced on a dedicated single-read 150-cycle Illumina NextSeq 550 flow cell. The study's processing was this. Because only junctional sequences without quality scores were contained in the immunoSEQ output, filtering matching that applied to full-length reads could not be performed. To assign V/J genes and CDR3, sequences were annotated using PyIR, a Python wrapper for IgBLAST v1.9, with IMGT germline references. Reads with weak V/J assignments (E-value above 1e-6), missing CDR3, stop codons, out-of-frame junctions, or ambiguous translated residues were removed. V3J clonotypes were defined as sequences sharing an identical inferred V gene, J gene, and CDR3 amino acid sequence. The percentage overlap between two repertoires was calculated by dividing the number of shared unique clonotypes by the size of the smaller repertoire. Three approaches were used to assess repertoire richness: RTK rarefaction, the Chao1 estimator, and Recon v2.1 estimates of unobserved clonotypes. Generation probabilities were computed with OLGA for all TCRbeta clonotypes obtained by the gDNA method from several donors. TCRdb re-hosts the immuneACCESS table, in-frame sequences only. Its copies lack some clones; in the studies checked, an unresolved V gene accounts for under half of them, and the cause for the rest is not known. V, J and clone size are those of that table, while D and trimming were read from the DNA. The sample yields about 2 million clones; approximately 94% were counted once. 0.95% to 1.5% of the sample is in the top ten clones.

The source is a man in his late teens or twenties in good health. Material: naive CD8+ T cells sorted from blood. The intended sense of this specimen's cell subset or site label: CD45RA+CCR7+.

DNA sequence: TGCGCCAGCAGCCCAACAGGGGTCTTCGCTGGGGCCAACGTCCTGACTTTC. This codes for CASSPTGVFAGANVLTF. Recombination linked TRBV5-1 to TRBJ2-6; the central 7 bases match TRBD1. The CDR3, cysteine through phenylalanine, is 17 amino acids long. The CDR3 DNA has 51 bases and is translated from base 1. CDR1 and CDR2 are drawn from the germline V gene: SGHRS, YFSETQ. Germline trimming amounts to 4 bases on V and 2 bases on J, with 9 as the count of junction bases outside the gene matches. With the rest looked up from the reference TRBV5-1 and TRBJ2-6 genes rather than sequenced, the full variable domain is KAGVTQTPRYLIKTRGQQVTLSCSPISGHRSVSWYQQTPGQGLQFLFEYFSETQRNKGNFPGRFSGRQFSNSRSEMNVSTLELGDSALYLCASSPTGVFAGANVLTFGAGSRLTVL.